These 24 T cell receptor beta chains were sequenced from one sample in a study of OX40 agonist ivuxolimab in advanced cancers. Data came from immunoSEQ multiplex PCR; TCRdb stores just in-frame clones and leaves some out. The data show under 70,000 clones, about 88% seen once. This specimen consisted of CD4+ or CD8+ T cells sorted from blood, obtained in a trial of the OX40 agonist ivuxolimab. All receptors derive from an adult with an advanced solid tumor such as melanoma, head and neck, liver or kidney cancer.

The gene calls are TRBV11-2 and TRBJ1-3, with D unresolved. This CDR3 has 14 amino acids. Trimming removed 4 bases from V and 0 bases from J, with 7 bases in between. Germline lookup yields CDR1 SGHAT and CDR2 FQNNGV. CDR3 loop: CASSSPLSGNTIYF. The CDR3 bases are TGTGCCAGCAGCTCACCACTCTCTGGAAACACCATATATTTT.

In its sample, this clone was seen a few times. The V and J genes are TRBV5-4 and TRBJ2-7; possibly TRBD1 for D (6 bases). V lost 0 bases, J lost 6 bases, and 16 bases lay in between. The CDR3 runs 15 residues. Germline-derived CDR1 and CDR2 are SGHNT and YYREEE (reference sequence). In nucleotides, the CDR3 is TGTGCCAGCAGCTTGGCCCCAGTACAGGGTGGCGAGCAGTACTTC. Amino acid sequence: CASSLAPVQGGEQYF. The full variable domain, completed using reference TRBV5-4 and TRBJ2-7, is ETGVTQSPTHLIKTRGQQVTLRCSSQSGHNTVSWYQQALGQGPQFIFQYYREEENGRGNFPPRFSGLQFPNYSSELNVNALELDDSALYLCASSLAPVQGGEQYFGPGTRLTVT.

V is TRBV5-3 and J is TRBJ1-2; D unresolved. TRBV5-3 is marked as an open reading frame, function uncertain. The CDR3 extends over 15 amino acids. Trimming took off 8 bases at V and 3 bases at J, with 20 bases between the two ends. Here the CDR3 DNA reads TGTGCCAGCAGCACCGTCGGACTGCCGGACTATGGCTACACCTTC. Translating it yields CASSTVGLPDYGYTF.

This rearrangement joins TRBV7-2 to TRBJ2-3; TRBD2 matches 11 bases. The V and J ends lost 5 bases and 6 bases, in that order; junction bases with no gene match: 10. The CDR3 covers 16 residues. CDR1 and CDR2 (germline): SGHTA, FQGNSA. CDR3 bases: TGTGCCAGCAGCCTTAGACTAGCGGGATCGGTGGATACGCAGTATTTT. Translation: CASSLRLAGSVDTQYF.

The chain combines TRBV6-6 with TRBJ1-5; tentatively, D is TRBD1 (6 bases). Trimming stripped 6 bases from V and 6 bases from J, with 15 bases between. Germline-derived CDR1 and CDR2 are MNHNY and SVGAGI (reference sequence). This CDR3 is built from 14 residues. The chain's CDR3 is CASRTTGPSQPQHF. In nucleotides, the CDR3 is TGTGCCAGCAGGACGACAGGACCTAGTCAGCCCCAGCATTTT.

The rearrangement links TRBV11-2 to TRBJ1-1; unclear D gene. Trimming shortened V by 1 base and J by 2 bases, and 5 bases separated the two germline ends. CDR1 is SGHAT and CDR2 is FQNNGV in the germline V gene. The CDR3 is 13 amino acids. DNA of the CDR3: TGTGCCAGCAGCTTAGGTGATAACACTGAAGCTTTCTTT. This translates into CASSLGDNTEAFF.

This sequence joins TRBV7-2 and TRBJ1-1; perhaps TRBD1 as D (5 bases). In germline, CDR1 is SGHTA, CDR2 FQGNSA. The ends were cut back, 3 bases at V and 11 bases at J, with 22 bases in the middle. The CDR3 runs 15 residues. The CDR3 protein is CASSLGTGRLAGAFF. Here the CDR3 DNA reads TGTGCCAGCAGCTTGGGGACCGGACGGTTGGCGGGCGCTTTCTTT.

This chain uses TRBV5-5 with TRBJ1-3; D not certain. The CDR3 is 15 residues long. The germline V gene has CDR1 SGHKS and CDR2 YYEKEE (reference sequence). V was trimmed by 4 bases and J by 1 base, leaving 12 bases between them. The CDR3 loop is CASSGDRYSGNTIYF. CDR3 nucleotide sequence: TGTGCCAGCAGCGGAGATCGGTATTCTGGAAACACCATATATTTT.

V usage is TRBV18 and J usage is TRBJ1-1; D is possibly TRBD1 (5 bases). Germline loops: CDR1 KGHSH, CDR2 LQKENI. Between the trimmed V and J ends, which lost 4 bases and 2 bases, there was a span of 8 bases. CDR3 size: 13 residues. CDR3 sequence (DNA): TGTGCCAGCTCACAGGGGATCAACACTGAAGCTTTCTTT. This translates into CASSQGINTEAFF.

This clone came up a few times. The V and J genes are TRBV7-3 and TRBJ2-3; D is uncertain. Between the trimmed V and J ends, which lost 1 base and 1 base, there was a span of 15 bases. This CDR3 is built from 17 residues. Per germline, CDR1 SGHTA and CDR2 FQGTGA. The CDR3 region is CASSLRSKGAGTDTQYF. The CDR3 DNA is TGTGCCAGCAGCTTAAGGTCCAAGGGTGCGGGCACAGATACGCAGTATTTT.

The chain joins TRBV6-1 to TRBJ1-1; D is uncertain. Germline V CDR1 and CDR2: MNHNS, SASEGT. The CDR3 totals 14 residues. V lost 5 bases, J lost 0 bases, and 10 bases lay in between. For the CDR3, the DNA is TGTGCCAGCAGTCACGGAGGGATGAACACTGAAGCTTTCTTT. Translation gives CASSHGGMNTEAFF.

The chain employs TRBV18 and TRBJ2-3; D is ambiguous. Trimming shortened V by 1 base and J by 0 bases, and 14 bases separated the two germline ends. The CDR3 is made up of 17 amino acids. Looked up from germline, CDR1 is KGHSH and CDR2 is LQKENI. The CDR3 loop reads CASSPQTYAESTDTQYF. CDR3 sequence (DNA): TGTGCCAGCTCACCACAGACTTACGCGGAGAGCACAGATACGCAGTATTTT.

This clone has a handful of counts. The chain has TRBV7-2 and TRBJ1-4; D gene uncertain. CDR1 and CDR2 from the germline V gene are SGHTA and FQGNSA. CDR3 length: 12 residues. Between the trimmed V and J ends, which lost 5 bases and 8 bases, there was a span of 9 bases. This chain's CDR3 is CASSISGEKLFF. The DNA of the CDR3 is TGTGCCAGCAGCATCAGTGGGGAAAAACTGTTTTTT.

This clone occurred a few times. Other DNA sequences within the sample encode an identical CDR3. The rearrangement joins TRBV30 to TRBJ2-3; D is undetermined. The germline CDR1 and CDR2 sequences are GTSNPN and SVGIG (reference sequence). The CDR3 covers 13 residues. V lost 0 bases and J 3 bases, leaving 7 bases between the germline ends. The CDR3 bases are TGTGCCTGGAGTGTAAGTCGAACAGATACGCAGTATTTT. This gives the protein CAWSVSRTDTQYF.

The rearrangement joins TRBV19 to TRBJ2-2, with D unresolved. Germline V gene sequence: CDR1 LNHDA, CDR2 SQIVND (reference sequence). The V and J ends lost 3 bases and 3 bases respectively, with 5 bases between them. The CDR3 totals 13 residues. CDR3 region: CASSITYTGELFF. The CDR3 DNA is TGTGCCAGTAGTATTACATACACCGGGGAGCTGTTTTTT.

This clone was counted a single time. The rearrangement uses TRBV10-3 and TRBJ1-1; D is possibly TRBD1 (5 bases). CDR1 ENHRY and CDR2 SYGVKD come from the germline V gene. The CDR3 totals 13 residues. V was shortened by 6 bases and J by 0 bases, with 8 bases between the two germline ends. The CDR3, as DNA: TGTGCCATCAGGGGGGACTTGAACACTGAAGCTTTCTTT. Translation: CAIRGDLNTEAFF.

The chain couples TRBV2 to TRBJ2-7; D is uncertain. The CDR3 is 16 amino acids. Looked up from germline, CDR1 is SNHLY and CDR2 is FYNNEI. V lost 2 bases and J lost 3, with 17 bases in between. The CDR3, as DNA: TGTGCCAGCAGTGAAAATTCCCCTCCGGGCGTCTACGAGCAGTACTTC. Translating gives CASSENSPPGVYEQYF.

V is TRBV7-2 and J is TRBJ2-7, with a weak D call TRBD2 (5 bases). The V gene's germline CDR1 is SGHTA and CDR2 FQGNSA. V lost 1 base, J lost 3 bases, and 7 bases lay in between. The CDR3 covers 13 residues. CDR3 in amino acids: CASSLGGYYEQYF. Here the CDR3 DNA reads TGTGCCAGCAGCTTAGGCGGGTACTACGAGCAGTACTTC.

The chain links TRBV7-9 to TRBJ1-1; D remains ambiguous. Trimming took 4 bases from V and 3 from J, leaving 3 bases between them. The CDR3 runs to 11 residues. Germline loops: CDR1 SEHNR, CDR2 FQNEAQ (reference sequence). In DNA form, the CDR3 reads TGTGCCAGCAGCTCGGACACTGAAGCTTTCTTT. Protein product: CASSSDTEAFF. Full variable domain (remainder filled in from reference TRBV7-9 and TRBJ1-1): DTGVSQNPRHKITKRGQNVTFRCDPISEHNRLYWYRQTLGQGPEFLTYFQNEAQLEKSRLLSDRFSAERPKGSFSTLEIQRTEQGDSAMYLCASSSDTEAFFGQGTRLTVV.

The V and J genes are TRBV28 and TRBJ1-1; 7 bases fit TRBD1. V dropped 7 bases and J dropped 1; count of bases not matched to a gene: 9. This CDR3 has 15 amino acids. Germline V CDR1 and CDR2: MDHEN, SYDVKM. The CDR3 loop is CASMRQGLQNTEAFF. The CDR3 region has the DNA TGTGCCAGCATGCGACAGGGCTTGCAGAACACTGAAGCTTTCTTT.

The chain is built from TRBV30 and TRBJ2-1; 8 nucleotides agree with TRBD2. Germline values: CDR1 GTSNPN, CDR2 SVGIG (reference sequence). V gave up 0 bases and J gave up 2 bases; unmatched junction bases: 3. This CDR3 spans 15 amino acids. The CDR3 region has the DNA TGTGCCTGGAGTGTATGGCGGGGGGCCTACAATGAGCAGTTCTTC. Translating gives CAWSVWRGAYNEQFF. Full variable domain (missing parts from reference TRBV30 and TRBJ2-1): SQTIHQWPATLVQPVGSPLSLECTVEGTSNPNLYWYRQAAGRGLQLLFYSVGIGQISSEVPQNLSASRPQDRQFILSSKKLLLSDSGFYLCAWSVWRGAYNEQFFGPGTRLTVL.

The rearrangement joins TRBV7-2 to TRBJ2-3; D may match TRBD1 or TRBD2 (6 bases each). This CDR3 contains 14 residues. V dropped 6 bases and J dropped 4 bases, with 14 bases sitting between them. Germline loops: CDR1 SGHTA, CDR2 FQGNSA. For the CDR3, the DNA is TGTGCCAGCAGTTCCAAGGGGGGTGCAGATACGCAGTATTTT. Its translation is CASSSKGGADTQYF.

This rearrangement joins TRBV10-3 to TRBJ2-7; 8 bases are a match to TRBD1. Germline V CDR1 and CDR2: ENHRY, SYGVKD. Trimming removed 4 bases from V and 0 bases from J; junction bases left unmatched: 14. The CDR3 covers 18 residues. The CDR3 spells CAISGGTGTVMSSYEQYF. Here the CDR3 DNA reads TGTGCCATCAGTGGGGGGACAGGTACTGTGATGAGCTCCTACGAGCAGTACTTC.

This chain links TRBV7-2 with TRBJ1-1; D perhaps matches TRBD1 (6 bases). The CDR3 has 14 residues. Germline lookup yields CDR1 SGHTA and CDR2 FQGNSA. Trimming shortened V by 5 bases and J by 5 bases, and 15 bases separated the two germline ends. The CDR3 region has the DNA TGTGCCAGCAGCCTATACAGGGCGGGGACTGAAGCTTTCTTT. It encodes CASSLYRAGTEAFF.